These 14 T cell receptor beta chains originate from one sample sequenced in a study of blood T cell repertoires in COVID-19. TCRdb's table, derived via immunoSEQ multiplex PCR, lists solely in-frame clones and lacks some. The table records roughly 87,000 clones, around 88% of them present only once. Source material: peripheral blood. These receptors all come from a man aged 50 to 60 with active COVID-19.

This chain links TRBV7-9 with TRBJ1-2; D is ambiguous. V lost 5 bases to trimming and J lost 2 bases, with 9 bases between them. This CDR3 has 13 amino acids. Germline V lookup: CDR1 SEHNR, CDR2 FQNEAQ (reference sequence). This CDR3 reads CASSPGRNYGYTF. The CDR3 nucleotides are TGTGCCAGCAGCCCGGGGAGAAACTATGGCTACACCTTC.

The chain combines TRBV5-1 with TRBJ1-2; TRBD1 matches 8 bases. Trimming removed 4 bases from V and 6 bases from J; junction bases left unmatched: 8. CDR3 length: 14 amino acids. The V gene's germline CDR1 is SGHRS and CDR2 YFSETQ. CDR3 nucleotide sequence: TGCGCCAGCAGCCGGTTGGACAGGGCAGATGGCTACACCTTC. Translated, it gives CASSRLDRADGYTF.

The rearrangement links TRBV4-2 to TRBJ2-2, with D possibly being TRBD1 (6 bases). Germline V CDR1 and CDR2: LGHNA, YNFKEQ. This CDR3 has 13 amino acids. Deletions cut 1 base from V and 15 bases from J, with 15 bases between. The CDR3, as DNA: TGTGCCAGCAGCCAAGTCGGGGCGAACAGGGTGTTTTTT. Protein sequence: CASSQVGANRVFF.

This chain joins TRBV4-1 and TRBJ1-1; perhaps TRBD1 as D (6 bases). Trimming took 2 bases from V and 2 from J, leaving 12 bases between them. This CDR3 region has 15 residues. Germline V lookup: CDR1 MGHRA, CDR2 YSYEKL. DNA for the CDR3: TGCGCCAGCAGCCAACTACAGGGAGTAAACACTGAAGCTTTCTTT. Protein sequence: CASSQLQGVNTEAFF.

The chain uses TRBV28 and TRBJ2-1; tentatively, D is TRBD1 (5 bases). This CDR3 is 14 amino acids long. Germline V gene lookup returns CDR1 MDHEN and CDR2 SYDVKM. The V end was cut by 7 bases, the J end by 2 bases, with 12 bases between. The CDR3 bases are TGTGCCAGCACCCTCGACAGTCCCTACAATGAGCAGTTCTTC. The encoded protein is CASTLDSPYNEQFF.

The V call is TRBV7-2, the J call TRBJ2-7; 9 bases are shared with TRBD2. The CDR3 sequence is 12 residues long. Looked up from germline, CDR1 is SGHTA and CDR2 is FQGNSA. Trimming cost V 11 bases and J 7 bases; bases outside gene matches: 9. CDR3 nucleotides: TGTGCCGCGGGGGGGGGAACGGGAGAGCAGTACTTC. It translates to CAAGGGTGEQYF. Combining the CDR3 with reference TRBV7-2 and TRBJ2-7 gives the whole variable domain GAGVSQSPSNKVTEKGKDVELRCDPISGHTALYWYRQSLGQGLEFLIYFQGNSAPDKSGLPSDRFSAERTGGSVSTLTIQRTQQEDSAVYLCAAGGGTGEQYFGPGTRLTVT.

This clone has a single count. The chain couples TRBV20-1 to TRBJ1-2; D possibly corresponds to TRBD1 (5 bases). This CDR3 spans 11 amino acids. V dropped 6 bases and J dropped 6 bases, with 11 bases sitting between them. The germline CDR1 and CDR2 sequences are DFQATT and SNEGSKA (reference sequence). CDR3 region: CSATTVNGYTF. The CDR3 DNA is TGCAGTGCAACGACAGTGAATGGCTACACCTTC.

The chain couples TRBV4-2 to TRBJ2-1; 9 bases are a match to TRBD2. Germline-derived CDR1 and CDR2 are LGHNA and YNFKEQ. With V trimmed by 2 bases and J by 8 bases, 7 bases remained unmatched. The CDR3 runs to 15 residues. The CDR3 is CASSQLAGGPDEQFF. The CDR3 bases are TGTGCCAGCAGCCAATTGGCGGGGGGGCCTGATGAGCAGTTCTTC.

The chain employs TRBV5-1 and TRBJ1-3; D gene ambiguous. The CDR3 runs 13 residues. Germline lookup yields CDR1 SGHRS and CDR2 YFSETQ. V was cut by 3 bases and J by 0 bases, with 4 bases left in between. The CDR3 is CASSSNSGNTIYF. CDR3 bases: TGCGCCAGCAGCTCAAACTCTGGAAACACCATATATTTT.

The chain carries TRBV4-3 and TRBJ1-1; D is possibly TRBD1 (5 bases). With 1 base removed from V and 4 bases from J, the gap between germline ends came to 7 bases. CDR3 length: 13 amino acids. The germline CDR1 and CDR2 sequences are LGHNA and YSLEER. The CDR3 coding sequence is TGCGCCAGCAGCCAAGTAACAGGCACTGAAGCTTTCTTT. Its translation is CASSQVTGTEAFF.

The rearrangement joins TRBV10-3 to TRBJ2-7, with 10 bases aligning to TRBD1. The CDR3 loop spans 14 amino acids. Germline lookup yields CDR1 ENHRY and CDR2 SYGVKD. J was trimmed by 4 bases and V by 2 bases; bases with no gene match: 2. CDR3 DNA sequence: TGTGCCATCAGTGAGGACAGGGGGCAGTACGAGCAGTACTTC. Its translation: CAISEDRGQYEQYF.

This rearrangement joins TRBV29-1 to TRBJ2-5; D may be TRBD1 (6 bases). CDR3 size: 12 residues. The germline gives CDR1 SQVTM, CDR2 ANQGSEA. V was clipped by 8 bases and J by 0 bases, with 10 bases between them. CDR3 sequence: CSFYRDQETQYF. For the CDR3, the DNA is TGCAGCTTTTACAGGGACCAAGAGACCCAGTACTTC. The whole variable domain, filled in from reference TRBV29-1 and TRBJ2-5, reads SAVISQKPSRDICQRGTSLTIQCQVDSQVTMMFWYRQQPGQSLTLIATANQGSEATYESGFVIDKFPISRPNLTFSTLTVSNMSPEDSSIYLCSFYRDQETQYFGPGTRLLVL.

The chain combines TRBV30 with TRBJ2-7; 11 bases map to TRBD1. The V and J ends lost 3 bases and 2 bases, in that order; junction bases with no gene match: 3. Germline values: CDR1 GTSNPN, CDR2 SVGIG (reference sequence). The CDR3 contains 14 residues. Written as DNA, the CDR3 is TGTGCCTGGAGAGGGACAGGGGGGACCTACGAGCAGTACTTC. It yields the protein CAWRGTGGTYEQYF.

V is TRBV4-1 and J is TRBJ2-1; perhaps TRBD1 as D (6 bases). V was pared by 3 bases and J by 8 bases, with 17 bases between. Per germline, CDR1 MGHRA and CDR2 YSYEKL. CDR3 length: 15 residues. CDR3 DNA sequence: TGCGCCAGCAGCCACGGTGACAGGACGTGGGATGAGCAGTTCTTC. This sequence encodes CASSHGDRTWDEQFF.